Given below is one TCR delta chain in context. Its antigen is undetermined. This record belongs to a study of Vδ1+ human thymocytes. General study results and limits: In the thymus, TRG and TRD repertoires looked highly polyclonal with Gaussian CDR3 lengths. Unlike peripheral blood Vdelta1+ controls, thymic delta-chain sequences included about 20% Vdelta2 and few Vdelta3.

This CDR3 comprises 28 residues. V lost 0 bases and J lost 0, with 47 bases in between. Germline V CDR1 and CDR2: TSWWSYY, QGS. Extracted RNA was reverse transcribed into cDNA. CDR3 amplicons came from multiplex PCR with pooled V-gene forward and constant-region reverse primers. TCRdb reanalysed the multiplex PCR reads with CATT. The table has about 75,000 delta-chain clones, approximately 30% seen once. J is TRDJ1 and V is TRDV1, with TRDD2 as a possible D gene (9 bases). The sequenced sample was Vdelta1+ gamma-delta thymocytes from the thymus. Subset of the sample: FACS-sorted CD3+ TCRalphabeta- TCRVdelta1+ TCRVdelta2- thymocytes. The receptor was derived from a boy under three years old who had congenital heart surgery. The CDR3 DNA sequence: TGTGCTCTTGGGGAACTAGTTTTAGGCCTTCCTACGATTATTCGGGGGATATCCCCTCGTAAGTACACCGATAAACTCATCTTT. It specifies CALGELVLGLPTIIRGISPRKYTDKLIF.